The 30 T cell receptor beta chains in this list originate from one sample, sequenced in a study of blood T cell repertoires in COVID-19. The table came from immunoSEQ multiplex PCR; TCRdb's copy has only in-frame clones and leaves some out. The sample shows around 240,000 clones, more than 70% of them seen only once. The sample was PBMCs or T cells enriched from blood (not recorded which). The receptors here all came from a woman in her forties or fifties who had recovered from COVID-19.

This clone was found once. The rearrangement joins TRBV23-1 to TRBJ1-2, with 10 bases that match TRBD1. TRBV23-1 counts as an open reading frame of uncertain function. CDR3 length: 15 residues. With V trimmed by 4 bases and J by 10 bases, 12 bases remained unmatched. The CDR3 region is CASSPTRLTGGVYTF. The CDR3 DNA reads as TGCGCCAGCAGTCCTACGCGGTTGACAGGGGGCGTCTACACCTTC.

The V gene is TRBV20-1, the J gene TRBJ2-7, with 8 bases identical to TRBD1. Germline CDR1 reads DFQATT; CDR2 reads SNEGSKA (reference sequence). The CDR3 covers 11 residues. Trimming cost V 5 bases and J 6 bases; bases outside gene matches: 3. CDR3 sequence (DNA): TGCAGTGCTCGGACAGGGACCGAGCAGTACTTC. It encodes CSARTGTEQYF.

This rearrangement joins TRBV20-1 to TRBJ1-6; D possibly corresponds to TRBD1 (5 bases). Trimming took off 3 bases at V and 3 bases at J, with 12 bases between the two ends. The CDR3 extends over 15 amino acids. Germline V gene data show CDR1 as DFQATT and CDR2 as SNEGSKA (reference sequence). DNA of the CDR3: TGCAGTGCTAGTGGAAGGGGAGGCTATAATTCACCCCTCCACTTT. This translates into CSASGRGGYNSPLHF.

The chain recombines TRBV9 with TRBJ2-2; weak D call: TRBD2 (6 bases). Germline CDR1 is SGDLS and CDR2 is YYNGEE. This CDR3 spans 15 amino acids. V was trimmed by 2 bases and J by 3 bases, leaving 11 bases between them. CDR3 region: CASSVGGSDTGELFF. The DNA for the CDR3 is TGTGCCAGCAGCGTTGGGGGGTCGGACACCGGGGAGCTGTTTTTT.

The chain joins TRBV4-3 to TRBJ2-4; 7 positions match TRBD1. V was pared by 3 bases and J by 6 bases, with 2 bases of the junction left unmatched. Germline V gene lookup returns CDR1 LGHNA and CDR2 YSLEER. The CDR3 has 13 amino acids. The CDR3: CASSQRQGNIQYF. CDR3 bases: TGCGCCAGCAGCCAGCGACAGGGAAACATTCAGTACTTC.

V and J are TRBV10-1 and TRBJ1-1; 7 bases match TRBD1. The length of the CDR3 is 12 residues. Germline CDR1 is WNHNN and CDR2 is SYGVQD (reference sequence). The V segment lost 5 bases and the J segment 7 bases; nucleotides outside the gene matches: 4. The CDR3: CASSPGQFEAFF. The CDR3 DNA reads TGCGCCAGCAGTCCGGGACAGTTTGAAGCTTTCTTT.

The V and J genes are TRBV4-3 and TRBJ1-6, with 12 bases aligning to TRBD1. CDR1 LGHNA and CDR2 YSLEER come from the germline V gene. The V segment lost 0 bases and the J segment 10 bases; nucleotides outside the gene matches: 4. CDR3 length equals 16 residues. The CDR3 DNA reads as TGCGCCAGCAGCCAAGAACCGGGACAGGGGGCCTCACCCCTCCACTTT. Translating gives CASSQEPGQGASPLHF.

The chain combines TRBV18 with TRBJ1-6, with D possibly being TRBD1 (6 bases). With 6 bases removed from V and 4 bases from J, the gap between germline ends came to 10 bases. The CDR3 contains 14 residues. From germline, CDR1 is KGHSH and CDR2 LQKENI. CDR3 region: CASSKDRYNSPLHF. In DNA, the CDR3 is TGTGCCAGCTCCAAAGACAGGTATAATTCACCCCTCCACTTT.

This clone was seen only once. V and J are TRBV2 and TRBJ1-5; 7 bases match TRBD1. Germline V gives CDR1 SNHLY, CDR2 FYNNEI. The V and J ends lost 8 bases and 7 bases, in that order; junction bases with no gene match: 8. This CDR3 is 13 amino acids long. CDR3 DNA sequence: TGTGCCAGCCTGGGACAGCTGGAACAGCCCCAGCATTTT. Translation: CASLGQLEQPQHF.

Here the CDR3 DNA reads TGTGCCAGCAGCCCAGGAGGGTTAATGAACACTGAAGCTTTCTTT. Its protein product is CASSPGGLMNTEAFF. The V and J genes are TRBV3-1 (or the pseudogene TRBV3-2) and TRBJ1-1; D is undetermined. Per the germline V gene, CDR1 is LGHDT and CDR2 is YNNKEL (reference sequence). V lost 4 bases and J 0 bases, leaving 12 bases between the germline ends. The CDR3 totals 15 residues.

This clone was detected only a few times. The chain couples TRBV29-1 to TRBJ1-4; no firm D call. V gave up 7 bases and J gave up 14 bases, with 20 bases separating them. The length of the CDR3 is 12 residues. Germline lookup yields CDR1 SQVTM and CDR2 ANQGSEA. CDR3 region: CSGKRDAGRLFF. The CDR3 bases are TGCAGCGGGAAGCGAGACGCCGGGAGGCTGTTTTTT.

V is TRBV9 and J is TRBJ2-1; 12 bases line up with TRBD2. The CDR3 covers 14 residues. From germline, CDR1 is SGDLS and CDR2 YYNGEE. Unmatched junction bases numbered 6, after V lost 6 bases and J lost 8 bases. This chain's CDR3 is CASTLAGGRDEQFF. The DNA for the CDR3 is TGTGCCAGCACCCTAGCGGGGGGGAGGGATGAGCAGTTCTTC.

The chain is built from TRBV7-9 and TRBJ1-2; D is possibly TRBD1 (6 bases). The CDR3 contains 12 residues. V lost 5 bases and J 4 bases, leaving 8 bases between the germline ends. Germline CDR1 is SEHNR and CDR2 is FQNEAQ (reference sequence). The CDR3 spells CASSRQVYGYTF. The CDR3 DNA is TGTGCCAGCAGCCGACAGGTCTATGGCTACACCTTC.

The chain recombines TRBV19 with TRBJ1-2, with TRBD1 matching 8 bases. Germline values: CDR1 LNHDA, CDR2 SQIVND (reference sequence). The trim removed 0 bases at V and 8 bases at J, leaving 8 bases unmatched. There are 15 residues in the CDR3. CDR3 sequence: CASSIEGQGPRGYTF. The DNA of the CDR3 is TGTGCCAGTAGTATAGAAGGACAGGGACCAAGAGGCTACACCTTC.

The chain has TRBV5-1 and TRBJ2-7, with unresolved D. Germline CDR1 and CDR2: SGHRS and YFSETQ. Trimming removed 4 bases at V and 2 bases at J, with 16 bases between. This CDR3 contains 15 residues. CDR3: CASSPASTGAYEQYF. DNA for the CDR3: TGCGCCAGCAGCCCCGCCTCGACTGGCGCCTACGAGCAGTACTTC.

This chain connects TRBV9 to TRBJ1-2, with TRBD1 identical over 9 bases. Germline CDR1 is SGDLS and CDR2 is YYNGEE. V trimming: 0 bases; J trimming: 2 bases; junction bases outside the gene matches: 2. The CDR3 runs to 15 residues. Here the CDR3 DNA reads TGTGCCAGCAGCGTAGTAGGACAGGGGAACTATGGCTACACCTTC. Protein sequence: CASSVVGQGNYGYTF.

The chain recombines TRBV12-3 or TRBV12-4 with TRBJ2-7; possible D gene TRBD1, 6 bases. The ends were cut back, 6 bases at V and 2 bases at J, with 11 bases in the middle. The CDR3 runs to 13 residues. CDR3 amino acids: CASSLDSTYEQYF. Here the CDR3 DNA reads TGTGCCAGCAGCTTGGACAGCACCTACGAGCAGTACTTC.

This clone has just a few counts. In nucleotides, the CDR3 is TGTGCCAGCAGTCTCCTACAGGGGGGGAATTCACCCCTCCACTTT. Protein sequence: CASSLLQGGNSPLHF. The chain uses TRBV27 and TRBJ1-6; 8 bases match TRBD1. Germline V gives CDR1 MNHEY, CDR2 SMNVEV (reference sequence). V lost 5 bases, J lost 7 bases, and 7 bases stayed unmatched. The CDR3 spans 15 residues.

This clone was detected only once. The chain uses TRBV5-1 and TRBJ1-1; D not certain. Trimming stripped 0 bases from V and 1 base from J, with 7 bases between. Germline assignment: CDR1 SGHRS and CDR2 YFSETQ. The CDR3 has 14 residues. This CDR3 is CASSLAVWNTEAFF. CDR3 bases: TGCGCCAGCAGCTTGGCCGTTTGGAACACTGAAGCTTTCTTT.

Ten or more counts support this clone. This chain links TRBV3-1 (or the pseudogene TRBV3-2) with TRBJ2-1; possible D gene TRBD2, 5 bases. CDR3 length: 14 residues. V lost 1 base to trimming and J lost 9 bases, with 13 bases between them. Germline loops: CDR1 LGHDT, CDR2 YNNKEL (reference sequence). CDR3 nucleotide sequence: TGTGCCAGCAGCCAAGTTCCTAGCTCCTCTGAGCAGTTCTTC. Its translation is CASSQVPSSSEQFF.

The chain recombines TRBV27 with TRBJ1-2; 10 nucleotides line up with TRBD1. V lost 8 bases to trimming and J lost 4 bases; unmatched junction nucleotides: 13. This CDR3 has 16 amino acids. Germline loops: CDR1 MNHEY, CDR2 SMNVEV (reference sequence). CDR3 sequence: CASGKGGGDRGYGYTF. In DNA, the CDR3 is TGTGCCAGCGGAAAGGGGGGAGGGGACAGGGGCTATGGCTACACCTTC.

This chain joins TRBV4-1 and TRBJ2-5; D gene unclear. Trimming pared 4 bases from V and 3 bases from J, leaving 15 bases between. Germline V gene sequence: CDR1 MGHRA, CDR2 YSYEKL. This CDR3 is 15 amino acids long. CDR3 region: CASSRMNLLEETQYF. DNA of the CDR3: TGCGCCAGCAGCCGAATGAACTTATTGGAAGAGACCCAGTACTTC.

The chain carries TRBV4-1 and TRBJ2-7; no definite D call. Germline V lookup: CDR1 MGHRA, CDR2 YSYEKL. Trimming shortened V by 1 base and J by 0 bases, and 10 bases separated the two germline ends. CDR3 size: 15 residues. In DNA form, the CDR3 reads TGCGCCAGCAGCCAAGTGGCAGTCCGCTCCTACGAGCAGTACTTC. This encodes CASSQVAVRSYEQYF.

The CDR3 sequence: CASSLVGQASEYTDTQYF. Written as DNA, the CDR3 is TGCGCCAGCAGCTTGGTAGGACAGGCGTCAGAGTACACAGATACGCAGTATTTT. The chain joins TRBV5-1 to TRBJ2-3, with 7 bases identical to TRBD1. CDR1 is SGHRS and CDR2 is YFSETQ in the germline V gene. There are 18 residues in the CDR3. The V and J ends lost 0 bases and 2 bases, in that order; junction bases with no gene match: 12.

The chain combines TRBV9 with TRBJ1-2, with D possibly matching TRBD1 (6 bases). V lost 3 bases and J lost 6, with 21 bases in between. The CDR3 is 16 residues long. Germline V CDR1 and CDR2: SGDLS, YYNGEE. CDR3 bases: TGTGCCAGCAGCGCCTCGGACAGATACAGCCCCAATGGCTACACCTTC. As protein: CASSASDRYSPNGYTF. Full variable domain (outside the CDR3, taken from reference TRBV9 and TRBJ1-2): DSGVTQTPKHLITATGQRVTLRCSPRSGDLSVYWYQQSLDQGLQFLIQYYNGEERAKGNILERFSAQQFPDLHSELNLSSLELGDSALYFCASSASDRYSPNGYTFGSGTRLTVV.

This clone is categorized as medium-sized. The chain employs TRBV5-5 and TRBJ1-2, with TRBD1 matching 8 bases. The germline V gene encodes CDR1 SGHKS and CDR2 YYEKEE (reference sequence). The V segment lost 3 bases and the J segment 3 bases; nucleotides outside the gene matches: 4. The CDR3 loop spans 14 amino acids. DNA for the CDR3: TGTGCCAGCAGCTCGGACAGGGCGGACTATGGCTACACCTTC. Residues: CASSSDRADYGYTF.

The gene calls are TRBV6-5 and TRBJ1-6; 7 nucleotides line up with TRBD1. V dropped 6 bases and J dropped 6; count of bases not matched to a gene: 5. Germline CDR1 and CDR2: MNHEY and SVGAGI. This CDR3 spans 14 amino acids. CDR3 sequence (DNA): TGTGCCAGCAGGCGACAGGGAACTAATTCACCCCTCCACTTT. Translated: CASRRQGTNSPLHF.

The chain combines TRBV5-4 with TRBJ2-2; tentative D call: TRBD1 (6 bases). From germline, CDR1 is SGHNT and CDR2 YYREEE (reference sequence). CDR3 length: 14 residues. The V end was cut by 4 bases, the J end by 6 bases, with 13 bases between. This CDR3 reads CASSGGRVSGELFF. The CDR3 DNA sequence: TGTGCCAGCAGCGGGGGCCGAGTGTCCGGGGAGCTGTTTTTT.

The rearrangement links TRBV7-8 to TRBJ1-1, with 7 nucleotides matching TRBD1. CDR3 length equals 15 residues. Germline V gene sequence: CDR1 SGHVS, CDR2 FQNEAQ. V was pared by 7 bases and J by 0 bases, with 8 bases of the junction left unmatched. CDR3 loop: CASTQGQFMNTEAFF. CDR3 DNA: TGTGCCAGCACCCAGGGACAGTTCATGAACACTGAAGCTTTCTTT. The variable domain in full, completed from reference TRBV7-8 and TRBJ1-1, reads GAGVSQSPRYKVAKRGQDVALRCDPISGHVSLFWYQQALGQGPEFLTYFQNEAQLDKSGLPSDRFFAERPEGSVSTLKIQRTQQEDSAVYLCASTQGQFMNTEAFFGQGTRLTVV.

As regards this clone: This CDR3 is also generated by other DNA sequences in the sample. The V and J genes are TRBV18 and TRBJ1-2, with TRBD1 identical over 7 bases. There are 13 residues in the CDR3. V shed 3 bases, J shed 3 bases, and the junction held 1 base outside the gene matches. Germline CDR1 is KGHSH and CDR2 is LQKENI. The CDR3 coding sequence is TGTGCCAGCTCACCTGACAGGGACTATGGCTACACCTTC. Translating it yields CASSPDRDYGYTF.